The sequence of this T cell receptor beta chain was determined in a study of CD8 T cells in ankylosing spondylitis. Study-wide findings and caveats: Ankylosing spondylitis blood appeared to carry a characteristic TCR beta motif of roughly 8 highly homologous variants.

Regarding this clonotype: Its matching antigen is unknown.

Trimming removed 3 bases from V and 4 bases from J, with 16 bases in between. Germline-derived CDR1 and CDR2 are SGHRS and YFSETQ. The CDR3 contains 15 residues. MiXCR was run by TCRdb on the 5' RACE reads, yielding one entry per CDR3 protein. This table has about 480,000 distinct CDR3 sequences, roughly a sixth appearing once. The rearrangement links TRBV5-1 to TRBJ1-2; no clear D gene. Sequencing was carried out using blood, either unsorted or a sorted T cell fraction (not recorded which). The TCR was taken from a male donor with ankylosing spondylitis. This CDR3 is CASSYNSGGSYGYTF. CDR3 DNA sequence: TGCGCCAGCAGCTATAACTCGGGAGGGTCCTATGGCTACACCTTC.